This record concerns one T cell receptor (beta chain) sequence. The target antigen is unknown. Any history of autoimmune disease or systemic immunosuppression disqualified patients. Profiling relied on immunoSEQ multiplex PCR, and the TCRdb table lists in-frame clones only, not all of them. This table has over 8,000 clones, about 85% appearing once. V was clipped by 0 bases and J by 4 bases, with 9 bases between them. There are 14 residues in the CDR3. Germline CDR1 KGHSH, CDR2 LQKENI. The record originates from a study of OX40 agonist ivuxolimab in advanced cancers. About the research overall: Dose-escalation cases comprised hepatocellular carcinoma, melanoma, renal cell or head and neck cancer.

Study-wide findings and caveats: Several nonresponders also turned out to have low normalized T-cell clonal expansion.

Sample: CD4+ or CD8+ T cells sorted from blood, taken in a trial of the OX40 agonist ivuxolimab. The sequence came from an adult with an advanced solid tumor such as melanoma, head and neck, liver or kidney cancer. The chain joins TRBV18 to TRBJ1-1; maybe TRBD1 (5 bases). The CDR3 coding sequence is TGTGCCAGCTCACCACCGGGCAGGGTCACTGAAGCTTTCTTT. This translates into CASSPPGRVTEAFF.